Shown below are 25 T cell receptor beta chains from a single sample sequenced in a study of multiple sclerosis patients with progressive multifocal leukoencephalopathy. Libraries were prepared by immunoSEQ multiplex PCR; TCRdb keeps only in-frame clonotypes and omits some of them. The table includes approximately 31,000 clones, roughly 87% detected once. Time point reported: time of PML onset. The material was PBMCs, obtained from a patient treated with natalizumab. Receptors were obtained from a human donor with progressive multifocal leukoencephalopathy.

The chain carries TRBV5-4 and TRBJ2-5; D is perhaps TRBD1 (5 bases). The closer fit of TRBJ2-7 to the DNA end suggests the J call may be wrong. The CDR3 is made up of 12 amino acids. Germline CDR1 is SGHNT and CDR2 is YYREEE (reference sequence). The CDR3 reads CASSADNYEQYF. DNA for the CDR3: TGTGCCAGCAGCGCGGACAACTACGAGCAGTACTTC.

The DNA of the CDR3 is TGTGCCAGCAGGGGGACGTACTCTGGGGCCAACGTCCTGACTTTC. Its translation is CASRGTYSGANVLTF. V gene TRBV28 combines with J gene TRBJ2-6; either TRBD1 or TRBD2 may fit D (5 bases each). CDR3 size: 15 residues. Trimming shortened V by 6 bases and J by 0 bases, and 9 bases separated the two germline ends. Germline-derived CDR1 and CDR2 are MDHEN and SYDVKM.

The rearrangement links TRBV19 to TRBJ1-6; no clear D. The CDR3 runs 13 residues. Germline V gene sequence: CDR1 LNHDA, CDR2 SQIVND (reference sequence). Trimming removed 10 bases from V and 7 bases from J, with 14 bases in between. This CDR3 is CATSPVRNSPLHF. In nucleotides, the CDR3 is TGTGCCACCTCCCCGGTTAGAAATTCACCCCTCCACTTT. The variable domain in full, completed from reference TRBV19 and TRBJ1-6, reads DGGITQSPKYLFRKEGQNVTLSCEQNLNHDAMYWYRQDPGQGLRLIYYSQIVNDFQKGDIAEGYSVSREKKESFPLTVTSAQKNPTAFYLCATSPVRNSPLHFGNGTRLTVT.

V is TRBV7-2 and J is TRBJ2-3, with 10 bases aligning to TRBD2. The J segment lost 4 bases and the V segment lost 5 bases, leaving 9 bases of the junction unmatched. Looked up from germline, CDR1 is SGHTA and CDR2 is FQGNSA. The CDR3 is 16 amino acids. CDR3 loop: CASSLKVAGGADTQYF. CDR3 nucleotides: TGTGCCAGCAGCCTGAAAGTAGCGGGAGGAGCAGATACGCAGTATTTT.

V gene TRBV19 combines with J gene TRBJ1-1; tentatively, D is TRBD1 (5 bases). The length of the CDR3 is 15 residues. Germline-derived CDR1 and CDR2 are LNHDA and SQIVND (reference sequence). Trimming shortened V by 5 bases and J by 3 bases, and 16 bases separated the two germline ends. CDR3 amino acids: CASSRGDRRHTEAFF. CDR3 nucleotide sequence: TGTGCCAGTAGTCGAGGCGACAGACGCCACACTGAAGCTTTCTTT.

V is TRBV5-4 and J is TRBJ2-3, with a tentative D call TRBD1 (5 bases). V was clipped by 4 bases and J by 6 bases, with 12 bases between them. Germline V gene sequence: CDR1 SGHNT, CDR2 YYREEE (reference sequence). The CDR3 is 13 residues long. This CDR3 is CASSPTSGDTQYF. CDR3 nucleotides: TGTGCCAGCAGCCCCACGTCAGGGGATACGCAGTATTTT.

The V gene is TRBV25-1, the J gene TRBJ2-1, with TRBD2 matching 11 bases. The length of the CDR3 is 14 residues. CDR1 and CDR2 from the germline V gene are MGHDK and SYGVNS. The junction had 5 bases not matched to a gene; V was cut back by 8 bases and J by 5 bases. The CDR3 DNA sequence: TGTGCCAGCGCCGATAGCGGGGGGGACAATGAGCAGTTCTTC. Translation: CASADSGGDNEQFF.

The sample holds a few counts of this clone. This chain links TRBV7-2 with TRBJ2-7, with D perhaps matching TRBD2 (5 bases). This CDR3 has 13 amino acids. V dropped 5 bases and J dropped 4 bases, with 12 bases sitting between them. CDR1 is SGHTA, CDR2 FQGNSA, per germline. CDR3 coding DNA: TGTGCCAGCAGCCCCACGACGGGATACGAGCAGTACTTC. Translation gives CASSPTTGYEQYF.

The chain is built from TRBV19 and TRBJ2-1; 9 bases align to TRBD1. The junction had 6 bases not matched to a gene; V was cut back by 4 bases and J by 2 bases. Germline values: CDR1 LNHDA, CDR2 SQIVND (reference sequence). This CDR3 region has 16 residues. This CDR3 reads CASSTGTGSPYNEQFF. For the CDR3, the DNA is TGTGCCAGTAGTACCGGGACAGGGAGCCCCTACAATGAGCAGTTCTTC.

The chain is built from TRBV6-6 and TRBJ1-1; D possibly corresponds to TRBD1 (6 bases). The V end lost 2 bases, the J end lost 1 base, and 8 bases lay between the germline ends. CDR1 and CDR2 from the germline V gene are MNHNY and SVGAGI (reference sequence). The CDR3 length is 14 residues. The CDR3 DNA reads TGTGCCAGCAGTTACCGACAGGCGAACACTGAAGCTTTCTTT. As protein: CASSYRQANTEAFF.

As to this clone: This CDR3 is also generated by other DNA sequences in the sample. The chain links TRBV18 to TRBJ1-1; D might be TRBD1 (6 bases). The V gene lost 3 bases and the J gene lost 1 base, with 9 bases spanning the gap. Germline CDR1 KGHSH, CDR2 LQKENI. The CDR3 consists of 14 residues. This chain's CDR3 is CASSPGGGNTEAFF. The DNA for the CDR3 is TGTGCCAGCTCACCCGGAGGGGGGAACACTGAAGCTTTCTTT.

The rearrangement uses TRBV19 and TRBJ1-1; D ambiguous. This CDR3 has 13 amino acids. CDR1 and CDR2 from the germline V gene are LNHDA and SQIVND (reference sequence). Trimming took off 7 bases at V and 1 base at J, with 10 bases between the two ends. The CDR3, as DNA: TGTGCCAGTAAACAACACCCGAACACTGAAGCTTTCTTT. The encoded protein is CASKQHPNTEAFF. Variable domain in full (rest from reference TRBV19 and TRBJ1-1): DGGITQSPKYLFRKEGQNVTLSCEQNLNHDAMYWYRQDPGQGLRLIYYSQIVNDFQKGDIAEGYSVSREKKESFPLTVTSAQKNPTAFYLCASKQHPNTEAFFGQGTRLTVV.

This chain links TRBV19 with TRBJ2-7, with 9 bases that match TRBD2. This CDR3 contains 15 residues. V was clipped by 5 bases and J by 6 bases; unmatched bases: 11. Germline V gives CDR1 LNHDA, CDR2 SQIVND (reference sequence). CDR3 DNA: TGTGCCAGTAGTCCCCTCGCGGGAGGGAAGACCGAGCAGTACTTC. Its translation: CASSPLAGGKTEQYF.

This clone came up once. The same CDR3 also results from other DNA sequences found in this sample. V gene TRBV28 combines with J gene TRBJ1-4; D is unresolved. CDR1 MDHEN and CDR2 SYDVKM come from the germline V gene. This CDR3 contains 13 residues. V was shortened by 3 bases and J by 8 bases, with 10 bases between the two germline ends. The DNA of the CDR3 is TGTGCCAGCAGTTTGTTTAGTGGGGAAAAACTGTTTTTT. Amino acid sequence: CASSLFSGEKLFF.

The V gene is TRBV5-8, the J gene TRBJ1-5, with D hard to call. CDR3 length equals 16 residues. Germline CDR1 is SGHTS and CDR2 is YDEGEE. The V end lost 0 bases, the J end lost 3 bases, and 13 bases lay between the germline ends. CDR3 nucleotides: TGTGCCAGCAGCTTGGCCACGGGATGGTACAATCAGCCCCAGCATTTT. Protein sequence: CASSLATGWYNQPQHF.

The CDR3 here is CASTLTGLNTEAFF. The CDR3 nucleotides are TGTGCCAGCACCCTGACAGGTCTTAACACTGAAGCTTTCTTT. The chain recombines TRBV14 with TRBJ1-1; possible D gene TRBD1, 6 bases. Germline V gene sequence: CDR1 SGHDN, CDR2 FVKESK. The CDR3 runs to 14 residues. Trimming shortened V by 7 bases and J by 2 bases, and 14 bases separated the two germline ends.

This clone was recorded only once. V gene TRBV9 combines with J gene TRBJ2-1; TRBD2 matches at 7 bases. V lost 0 bases to trimming and J lost 6 bases; unmatched junction nucleotides: 6. The CDR3 consists of 15 residues. Germline V gene sequence: CDR1 SGDLS, CDR2 YYNGEE. This chain's CDR3 is CASSVGREWANEQFF. CDR3 in DNA: TGTGCCAGCAGCGTAGGGCGGGAGTGGGCCAATGAGCAGTTCTTC.

The V and J genes are TRBV7-2 and TRBJ2-7, with D hard to call. The CDR3 has 15 amino acids. Germline V gene lookup returns CDR1 SGHTA and CDR2 FQGNSA. V lost 5 bases, J lost 0 bases, and 14 bases lay in between. CDR3 nucleotides: TGTGCCAGCAGCCCGACCCTCCTTAGCTCCTACGAGCAGTACTTC. Its protein product is CASSPTLLSSYEQYF.

V usage is TRBV7-3 and J usage is TRBJ2-1, with D maybe TRBD2 (5 bases). The V end was cut by 2 bases, the J end by 0 bases, with 11 bases between. This CDR3 region has 16 residues. Germline CDR1 reads SGHTA; CDR2 reads FQGTGA. CDR3 amino acids: CASSLFGGSSYNEQFF. The DNA for the CDR3 is TGTGCCAGCAGCTTATTCGGAGGAAGCTCCTACAATGAGCAGTTCTTC.

The rearrangement uses TRBV9 and TRBJ1-2, with 7 bases matching TRBD1. V lost 4 bases to trimming and J lost 11 bases; unmatched junction nucleotides: 14. Germline V gene data show CDR1 as SGDLS and CDR2 as YYNGEE. The CDR3 is 14 amino acids. CDR3 loop: CASSSKGQGGWYTF. The CDR3 nucleotides are TGTGCCAGCAGCTCTAAAGGGCAGGGGGGTTGGTACACCTTC.

The chain joins TRBV9 to TRBJ2-7; D is undetermined. This CDR3 is built from 14 residues. The germline CDR1 and CDR2 sequences are SGDLS and YYNGEE. Trimming shortened V by 0 bases and J by 0 bases, and 7 bases separated the two germline ends. CDR3 sequence: CASSVAAASYEQYF. The DNA for the CDR3 is TGTGCCAGCAGCGTAGCGGCCGCCTCCTACGAGCAGTACTTC.

The sample holds one count of this clone. V and J are TRBV7-3 and TRBJ2-6; 11 bases agree with TRBD2. Germline V gene data show CDR1 as SGHTA and CDR2 as FQGTGA. Trimming took 0 bases from V and 1 from J; bases not matched to a gene: 17. This CDR3 region has 23 residues. This CDR3 is CASSLTGGRGLAGGGSGANVLTF. CDR3 nucleotides: TGTGCCAGCAGCTTAACGGGCGGAAGAGGACTAGCGGGCGGGGGATCTGGGGCCAACGTCCTGACTTTC. Full variable domain (rest looked up from reference TRBV7-3 and TRBJ2-6): GAGVSQTPSNKVTEKGKYVELRCDPISGHTALYWYRQSLGQGPEFLIYFQGTGAADDSGLPNDRFFAVRPEGSVSTLKIQRTERGDSAVYLCASSLTGGRGLAGGGSGANVLTFGAGSRLTVL.

J is TRBJ2-1 and V is TRBV2; 10 bases agree with TRBD2. Germline V gene lookup returns CDR1 SNHLY and CDR2 FYNNEI. After removal of 6 bases from V and 9 bases from J, the junction contained 8 bases not matched to a gene. The CDR3 has 14 amino acids. CDR3 DNA: TGTGCCAGCAGGCTAGCGGGAGAAAGGGGTGAGCAGTTCTTC. Its translation: CASRLAGERGEQFF.

The V and J genes are TRBV19 and TRBJ2-3; the D is unclear. Looked up from germline, CDR1 is LNHDA and CDR2 is SQIVND (reference sequence). This CDR3 region has 14 residues. The germline V and J ends were trimmed by 5 bases and 0 bases, with 9 bases remaining between them. The CDR3 DNA reads as TGTGCCAGTAGTCTTACTGGGAGCACAGATACGCAGTATTTT. Translated: CASSLTGSTDTQYF.

The chain uses TRBV21-1 and TRBJ2-1; the table assigns TRBD2, which was not confirmed against the DNA. TRBV21-1 is given as a pseudogene. The CDR3 runs to 15 residues. The CDR3, as DNA: TGTGCCAGCAGCAAAGTACCTAGCCCCTACAATGAGCAGTTCTTC. Translating it yields CASSKVPSPYNEQFF.